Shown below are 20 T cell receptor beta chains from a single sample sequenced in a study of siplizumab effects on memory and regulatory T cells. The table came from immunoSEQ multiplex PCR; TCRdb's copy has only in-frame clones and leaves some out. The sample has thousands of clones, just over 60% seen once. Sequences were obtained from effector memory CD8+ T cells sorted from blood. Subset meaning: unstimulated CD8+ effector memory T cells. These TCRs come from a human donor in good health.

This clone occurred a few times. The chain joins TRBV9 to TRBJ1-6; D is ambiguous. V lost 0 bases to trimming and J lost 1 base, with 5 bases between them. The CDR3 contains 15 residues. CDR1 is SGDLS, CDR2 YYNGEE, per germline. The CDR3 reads CASSVEWSYNSPLHF. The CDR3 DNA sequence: TGTGCCAGCAGCGTAGAGTGGTCCTATAATTCACCCCTCCACTTT.

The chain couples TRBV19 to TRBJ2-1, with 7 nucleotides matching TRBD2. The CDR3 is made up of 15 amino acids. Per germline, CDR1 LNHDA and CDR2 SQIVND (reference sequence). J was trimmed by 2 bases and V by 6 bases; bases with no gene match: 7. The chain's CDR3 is CASRTAGEPYNEQFF. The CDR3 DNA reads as TGTGCCAGTAGAACGGCGGGAGAACCCTACAATGAGCAGTTCTTC.

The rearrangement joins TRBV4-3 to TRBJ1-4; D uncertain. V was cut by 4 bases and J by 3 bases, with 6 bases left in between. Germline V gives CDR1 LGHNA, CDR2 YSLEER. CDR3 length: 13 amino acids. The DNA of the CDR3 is TGCGCCAGCAGCCCGCGGGCTAATGAAAAACTGTTTTTT. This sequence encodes CASSPRANEKLFF.

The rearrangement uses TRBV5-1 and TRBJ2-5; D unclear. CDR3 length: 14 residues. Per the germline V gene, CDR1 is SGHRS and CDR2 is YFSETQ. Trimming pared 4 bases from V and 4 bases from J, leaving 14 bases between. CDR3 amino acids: CASSPYQNGETQYF. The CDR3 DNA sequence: TGCGCCAGCAGCCCCTACCAGAATGGAGAGACCCAGTACTTC. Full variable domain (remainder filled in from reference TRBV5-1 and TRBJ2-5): KAGVTQTPRYLIKTRGQQVTLSCSPISGHRSVSWYQQTPGQGLQFLFEYFSETQRNKGNFPGRFSGRQFSNSRSEMNVSTLELGDSALYLCASSPYQNGETQYFGPGTRLLVL.

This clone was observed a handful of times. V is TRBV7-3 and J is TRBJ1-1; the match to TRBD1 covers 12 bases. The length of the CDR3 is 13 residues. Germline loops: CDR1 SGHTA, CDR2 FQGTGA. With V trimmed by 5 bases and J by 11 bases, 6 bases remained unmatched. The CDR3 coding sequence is TGTGCCAGCAGCCCCGGGACAGGGGGCGAGGCTTTCTTT. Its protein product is CASSPGTGGEAFF.

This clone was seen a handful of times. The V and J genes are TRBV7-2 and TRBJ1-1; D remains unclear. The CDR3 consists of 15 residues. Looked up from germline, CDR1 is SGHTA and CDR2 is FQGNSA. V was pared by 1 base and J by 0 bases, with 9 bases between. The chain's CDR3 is CASSLDPVMNTEAFF. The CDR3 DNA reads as TGTGCCAGCAGCTTAGATCCGGTGATGAACACTGAAGCTTTCTTT.

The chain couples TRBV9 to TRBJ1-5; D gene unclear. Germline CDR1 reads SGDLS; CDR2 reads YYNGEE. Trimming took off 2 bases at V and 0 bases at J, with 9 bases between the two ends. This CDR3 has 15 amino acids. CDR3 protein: CASSVDGYSNQPQHF. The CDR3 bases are TGTGCCAGCAGCGTGGACGGGTATAGCAATCAGCCCCAGCATTTT.

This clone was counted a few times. The CDR3 DNA sequence: TGTGCCAGCAGCGTCGGAAGTGTTTACGAGCAGTACTTC. It translates to CASSVGSVYEQYF. The rearrangement links TRBV9 to TRBJ2-7; D remains unclear. CDR1 SGDLS and CDR2 YYNGEE come from the germline V gene. The CDR3 spans 13 residues. With 2 bases removed from V and 4 bases from J, the gap between germline ends came to 10 bases.

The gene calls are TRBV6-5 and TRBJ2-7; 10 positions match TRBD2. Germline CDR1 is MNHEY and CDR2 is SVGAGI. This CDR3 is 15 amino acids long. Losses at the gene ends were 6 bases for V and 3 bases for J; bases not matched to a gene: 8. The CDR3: CASSPLSGGFYEQYF. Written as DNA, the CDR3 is TGTGCCAGCAGCCCCCTTAGCGGGGGGTTCTACGAGCAGTACTTC.

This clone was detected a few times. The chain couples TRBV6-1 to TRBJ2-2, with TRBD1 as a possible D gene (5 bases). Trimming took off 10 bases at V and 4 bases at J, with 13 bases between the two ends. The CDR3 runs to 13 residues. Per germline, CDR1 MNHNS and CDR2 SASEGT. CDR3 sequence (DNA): TGTGCCATTCCAGGGCCTGGCACCGGGGAGCTGTTTTTT. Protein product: CAIPGPGTGELFF.

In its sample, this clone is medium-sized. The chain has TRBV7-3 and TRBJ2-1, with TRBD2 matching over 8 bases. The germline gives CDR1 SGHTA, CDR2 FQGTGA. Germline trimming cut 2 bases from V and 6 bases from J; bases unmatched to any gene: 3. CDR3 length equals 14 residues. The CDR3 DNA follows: TGTGCCAGCAGCTTAGCGGGGGGAGGCAATGAGCAGTTCTTC. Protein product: CASSLAGGGNEQFF.

CDR3 sequence reads: CASSRGGGRDYEQYF. The DNA for the CDR3 is TGTGCCAGTAGTAGGGGAGGGGGGAGAGACTACGAGCAGTACTTC. The chain recombines TRBV19 with TRBJ2-7, with a possible D match to TRBD2 (7 bases). The length of the CDR3 is 15 residues. Germline V gives CDR1 LNHDA, CDR2 SQIVND (reference sequence). V was trimmed by 4 bases and J by 3 bases, leaving 16 bases between them. The full variable domain, with the rest looked up from reference TRBV19 and TRBJ2-7, is DGGITQSPKYLFRKEGQNVTLSCEQNLNHDAMYWYRQDPGQGLRLIYYSQIVNDFQKGDIAEGYSVSREKKESFPLTVTSAQKNPTAFYLCASSRGGGRDYEQYFGPGTRLTVT.

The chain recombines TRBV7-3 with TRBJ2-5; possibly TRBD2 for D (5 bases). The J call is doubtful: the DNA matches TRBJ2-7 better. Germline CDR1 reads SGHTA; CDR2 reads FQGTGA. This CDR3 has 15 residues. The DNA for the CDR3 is TGTGCCAGCAGCTTAGGACTCGGCCCGGGGAGCGAGCAGTACTTC. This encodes CASSLGLGPGSEQYF.

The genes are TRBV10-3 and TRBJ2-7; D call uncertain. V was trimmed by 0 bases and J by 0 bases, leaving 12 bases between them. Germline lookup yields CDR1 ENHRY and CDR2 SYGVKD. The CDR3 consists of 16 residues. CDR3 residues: CAISESWFRNSYEQYF. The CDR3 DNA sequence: TGTGCCATCAGTGAGTCGTGGTTCAGGAACTCCTACGAGCAGTACTTC.

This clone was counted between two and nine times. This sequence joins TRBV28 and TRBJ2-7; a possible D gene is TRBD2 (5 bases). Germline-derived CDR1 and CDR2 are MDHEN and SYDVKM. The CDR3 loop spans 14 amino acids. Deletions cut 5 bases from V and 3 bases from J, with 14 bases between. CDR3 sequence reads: CASSSLAVFYEQYF. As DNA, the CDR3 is TGTGCCAGCAGTAGTCTAGCAGTCTTCTACGAGCAGTACTTC.

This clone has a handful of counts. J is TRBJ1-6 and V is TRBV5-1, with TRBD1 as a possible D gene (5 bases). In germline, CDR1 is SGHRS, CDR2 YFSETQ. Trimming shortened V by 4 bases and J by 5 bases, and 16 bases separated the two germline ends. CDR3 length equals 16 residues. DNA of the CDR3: TGCGCCAGCAGCGTTAGGGGACTCGGAGATAATTCACCCCTCCACTTT. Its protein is CASSVRGLGDNSPLHF. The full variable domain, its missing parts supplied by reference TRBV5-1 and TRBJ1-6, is KAGVTQTPRYLIKTRGQQVTLSCSPISGHRSVSWYQQTPGQGLQFLFEYFSETQRNKGNFPGRFSGRQFSNSRSEMNVSTLELGDSALYLCASSVRGLGDNSPLHFGNGTRLTVT.

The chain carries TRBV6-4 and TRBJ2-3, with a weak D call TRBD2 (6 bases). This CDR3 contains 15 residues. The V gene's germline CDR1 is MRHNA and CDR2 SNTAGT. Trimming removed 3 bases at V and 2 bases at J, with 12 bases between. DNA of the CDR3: TGTGCCAGCAGTGATATGGCGGGGTCCACAGATACGCAGTATTTT. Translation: CASSDMAGSTDTQYF.

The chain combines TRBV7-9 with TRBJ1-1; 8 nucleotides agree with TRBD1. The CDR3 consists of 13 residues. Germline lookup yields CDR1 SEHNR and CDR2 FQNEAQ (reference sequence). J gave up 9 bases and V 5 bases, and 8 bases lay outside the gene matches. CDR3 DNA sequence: TGTGCCAGCAGCCCTGGACAGGGATGGAAAGCTTTCTTT. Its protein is CASSPGQGWKAFF.

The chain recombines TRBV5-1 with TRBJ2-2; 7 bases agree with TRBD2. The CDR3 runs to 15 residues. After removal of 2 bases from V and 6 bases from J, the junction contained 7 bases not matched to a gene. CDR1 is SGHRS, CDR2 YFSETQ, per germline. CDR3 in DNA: TGCGCCAGCAGCTTAGCGGGGCCGCTAGCCGGGGAGCTGTTTTTT. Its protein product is CASSLAGPLAGELFF.

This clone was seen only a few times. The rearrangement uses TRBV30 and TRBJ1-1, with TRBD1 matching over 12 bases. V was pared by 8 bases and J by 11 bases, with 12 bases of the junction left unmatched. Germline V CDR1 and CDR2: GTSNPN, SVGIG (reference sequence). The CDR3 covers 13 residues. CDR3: CASSPGTGGEAFF. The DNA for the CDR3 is TGTGCCAGCAGCCCCGGGACAGGGGGCGAGGCTTTCTTT.